The table lists the clone carrying this T cell receptor (beta chain) with a count of one. Its antigen remains unknown. The data stem from a study of T cell responses to AZD1222 COVID-19 vaccine. The germline gives CDR1 LNHDA, CDR2 SQIVND (reference sequence). The V end lost 4 bases, the J end lost 4 bases, and 8 bases lay between the germline ends. The CDR3 is 13 amino acids. Regarding the study as a whole: Donors were mostly white British, more females; clonal diversity possibly underestimated. Spike-specific TCR breadth and depth rose after two AZD1222 doses. The reported proportion of spike-specific TCRs targeting unmutated variant regions was nearly half.

Data came from immunoSEQ multiplex PCR; TCRdb stores just in-frame clones and leaves some out. The profile shows approximately 130,000 clones, roughly 92% of them singletons. The gene calls are TRBV19 and TRBJ1-5; D gene ambiguous. The sequence came from an adult in good health. Specimen: peripheral blood, collected on day 0 of AZD1222 vaccination. As DNA, the CDR3 is TGTGCCAGTAGTAGCCGCTCAAATCAGCCCCAGCATTTT. It yields the protein CASSSRSNQPQHF.